This note documents a single TCR beta chain sequence. Its target is unknown. The data are from a study of T cell clones after liver transplantation. Findings and caveats of the study: Small, mixed patient groups and varying post-transplant times limit these conclusions. In 5 of 8 subjects, circulating graft-donor-reactive CD4 TCRbeta sequences fell significantly after transplant. Low donor cell numbers restricted donor-reactive repertoire measurement in a couple of subjects. Compared with third party-reactive sequences, donor-reactive ones declined more, independent of withdrawal success.

TCRdb keeps only in-frame clones here, not all; method: immunoSEQ multiplex PCR. The sample contains 95,000 to 130,000 clones, 90% of which appear only once. The V end lost 5 bases, the J end lost 2 bases, and 10 bases lay between the germline ends. The germline CDR1 and CDR2 sequences are MDHEN and SYDVKM. The CDR3 runs to 14 residues. The V gene is TRBV28, the J gene TRBJ1-5; D is uncertain. This clonotype was sampled from a human patient who received a liver transplant. Some T cells may be graft donor cells. The sequenced sample was CD4+ T cells from blood, obtained 12 months after liver transplant. The CDR3 DNA sequence: TGTGCCAGCAGTCCTCAGGACCGCAATCAGCCCCAGCATTTT. Protein sequence: CASSPQDRNQPQHF.